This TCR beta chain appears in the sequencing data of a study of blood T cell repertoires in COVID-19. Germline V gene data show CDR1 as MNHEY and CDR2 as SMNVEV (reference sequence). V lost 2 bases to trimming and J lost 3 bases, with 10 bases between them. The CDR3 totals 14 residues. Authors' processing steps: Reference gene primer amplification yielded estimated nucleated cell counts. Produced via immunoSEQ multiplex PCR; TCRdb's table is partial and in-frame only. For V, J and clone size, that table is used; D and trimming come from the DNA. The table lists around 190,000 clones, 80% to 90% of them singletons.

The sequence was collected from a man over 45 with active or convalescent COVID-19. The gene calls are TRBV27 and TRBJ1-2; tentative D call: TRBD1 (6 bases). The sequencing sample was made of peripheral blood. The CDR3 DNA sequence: TGTGCCAGCAGTTTAAAGTGGACAGACTATGGCTACACCTTC. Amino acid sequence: CASSLKWTDYGYTF.